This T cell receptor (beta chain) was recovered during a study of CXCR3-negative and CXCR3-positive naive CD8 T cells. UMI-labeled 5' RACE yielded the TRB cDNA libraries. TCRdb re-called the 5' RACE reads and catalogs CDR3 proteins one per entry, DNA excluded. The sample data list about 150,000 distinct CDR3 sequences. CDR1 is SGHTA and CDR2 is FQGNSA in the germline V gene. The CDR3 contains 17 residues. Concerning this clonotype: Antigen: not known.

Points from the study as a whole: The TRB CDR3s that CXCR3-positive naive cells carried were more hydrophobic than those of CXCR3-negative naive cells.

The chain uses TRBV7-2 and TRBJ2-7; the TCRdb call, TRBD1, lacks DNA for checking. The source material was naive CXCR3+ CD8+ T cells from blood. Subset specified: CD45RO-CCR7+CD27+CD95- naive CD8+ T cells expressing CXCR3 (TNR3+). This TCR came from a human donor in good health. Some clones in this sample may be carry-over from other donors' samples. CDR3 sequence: CASSLPGQGRSTYEQYF.